Below are 8 T cell receptor beta chains sequenced from a single sample in a study of cytomegalovirus exposure and HLA in healthy donors. The PCR was carried out with 60 Vbeta primers and 13 Jbeta primers. Profiled with immunoSEQ multiplex PCR; TCRdb holds only in-frame clones, not every one. The ten most abundant clones cover about 6.8% of a sample with under 200,000 clones. Input material: PBMCs. The receptor source for this set is a man aged 25 to 40 in good health and CMV-seronegative.

J is TRBJ2-5 and V is TRBV30, with D hard to call. The J call is in doubt because the DNA end fits TRBJ2-7 better. CDR1 and CDR2 from the germline V gene are GTSNPN and SVGIG (reference sequence). The CDR3 covers 12 residues. CDR3 in amino acids: CAWGGETYEQYF. CDR3 bases: TGTGCCTGGGGCGGTGAGACCTACGAGCAGTACTTC.

The chain is built from TRBV28 and TRBJ1-3; maybe TRBD1 (6 bases). Per the germline V gene, CDR1 is MDHEN and CDR2 is SYDVKM. CDR3 length: 15 amino acids. The V end was cut by 7 bases, the J end by 0 bases, with 13 bases between. This CDR3 reads CASTAGTNSGNTIYF. The DNA of the CDR3 is TGTGCCAGCACCGCCGGGACAAACTCTGGAAACACCATATATTTT.

V is TRBV16 and J is TRBJ1-6, with D possibly matching TRBD1 (6 bases). V shed 0 bases and J shed 9 bases, with 9 bases lying between them. CDR3 length: 14 residues. Germline lookup yields CDR1 KGHSY and CDR2 FQNENV. CDR3 sequence: CASSQSQGSSPLHF. The DNA of the CDR3 is TGTGCCAGCAGCCAATCCCAGGGGAGTTCACCCCTCCACTTT.

The chain is built from TRBV30 and TRBJ2-7; 9 bases are a match to TRBD2. The CDR3 consists of 12 residues. Germline trimming cut 4 bases from V and 4 bases from J; bases unmatched to any gene: 2. Germline V gives CDR1 GTSNPN, CDR2 SVGIG (reference sequence). As DNA, the CDR3 is TGTGCCTGGACTAGCGGGGTGTACGAGCAGTACTTC. Residues: CAWTSGVYEQYF. Variable domain in full (rest from reference TRBV30 and TRBJ2-7): SQTIHQWPATLVQPVGSPLSLECTVEGTSNPNLYWYRQAAGRGLQLLFYSVGIGQISSEVPQNLSASRPQDRQFILSSKKLLLSDSGFYLCAWTSGVYEQYFGPGTRLTVT.

The chain employs TRBV10-3 and TRBJ2-1, with a possible D match to TRBD1 (5 bases). Trimming took 6 bases from V and 5 from J, leaving 20 bases between them. Germline lookup yields CDR1 ENHRY and CDR2 SYGVKD. The CDR3 covers 16 residues. CDR3 sequence (DNA): TGTGCCATCAGGGACCGACCTCGACAGCTAGACAATGAGCAGTTCTTC. Encoded protein: CAIRDRPRQLDNEQFF.

The V call is TRBV7-9, the J call TRBJ2-2; no reliable D call. V lost 5 bases and J lost 3, with 4 bases in between. Looked up from germline, CDR1 is SEHNR and CDR2 is FQNEAQ (reference sequence). This CDR3 has 12 residues. The CDR3 coding sequence is TGTGCCAGCAGCCCTTACACCGGGGAGCTGTTTTTT. Amino acids: CASSPYTGELFF.

The J gene is TRBJ2-7, the V gene TRBV5-6; possible D gene TRBD1, 5 bases. Trimming shortened V by 0 bases and J by 7 bases, and 14 bases separated the two germline ends. There are 14 residues in the CDR3. Germline CDR1 and CDR2: SGHDT and YYEEEE. The CDR3 nucleotides read TGTGCCAGCAGCTTGGCAGGGAATGTGGGAGAGCAGTACTTC. Amino acids: CASSLAGNVGEQYF.

The V call is TRBV28, the J call TRBJ1-6, with TRBD1 identical over 9 bases. V was clipped by 5 bases and J by 10 bases; unmatched bases: 9. In germline, CDR1 is MDHEN, CDR2 SYDVKM. The CDR3 is 15 amino acids. DNA for the CDR3: TGTGCCAGCAGTCCCGGGACAGGGAGGGTATCACCCCTCCACTTT. Its protein is CASSPGTGRVSPLHF.